This T cell receptor beta chain was identified in a study of blood T cell repertoires in COVID-19. For the study at large: Samples taken during acute and convalescent COVID-19 were collected in the United States, Italy and Spain. T cells, B-cell-depleted T cells, or PBMCs provided the cDNA or gDNA that served as material.

The trim removed 5 bases at V and 3 bases at J, leaving 12 bases unmatched. From germline, CDR1 is LNHDA and CDR2 SQIVND (reference sequence). This CDR3 is built from 16 residues. Per the original methods: Counts of nucleated cells, estimated from reference gene primer amplification, were obtained. Some clones are missing from TCRdb's copy, which holds only in-frame ones; the method was immunoSEQ multiplex PCR. The DNA gave D and trimming, while V, J and clone size come from that table. Among some 240,000 clones listed, approximately 80% were seen once. The TCR comes from a human donor in a cohort sampled during active COVID-19. The chain recombines TRBV19 with TRBJ1-1; 7 bases line up with TRBD1. The sample was peripheral blood. The CDR3 region is CASSPQMTGSHTEAFF. CDR3 in DNA: TGTGCCAGTAGTCCCCAAATGACAGGGAGCCACACTGAAGCTTTCTTT.